These 2 T cell receptor beta chains were sequenced from one sample in a study of blood T cell repertoires in COVID-19. Sequenced by immunoSEQ multiplex PCR; TCRdb stores in-frame clones only, minus some. Altogether about 170,000 clones are present, around four fifths being singletons, with the ten largest covering under 3.5%. Input material: peripheral blood. All receptors come from a woman over 75 with COVID-19, enrolled during active disease.

The chain has TRBV2 and TRBJ2-7; maybe TRBD2 (7 bases). CDR3 length: 14 amino acids. V was clipped by 7 bases and J by 4 bases, with 17 bases between them. Germline V gene sequence: CDR1 SNHLY, CDR2 FYNNEI. The CDR3 sequence is CASKDLGGVYEQYF. In nucleotides, the CDR3 is TGTGCCAGCAAGGACCTAGGGGGGGTATACGAGCAGTACTTC.

This clone was seen once. This sequence joins TRBV10-3 and TRBJ2-5; the match to TRBD2 covers 9 bases. The CDR3 spans 14 residues. V dropped 7 bases and J dropped 5; count of bases not matched to a gene: 8. Germline-derived CDR1 and CDR2 are ENHRY and SYGVKD. As DNA, the CDR3 is TGTGCCATCACCCCAGGGCGGGAGGGGGAGACCCAGTACTTC. As protein: CAITPGREGETQYF.